The present entry profiles one TCR beta chain with its context. Its antigen is not known. These data come from a study of T cell responses to AZD1222 COVID-19 vaccine. Findings of the study overall: Only 5 or 6 individuals given AZD1222 were seropositive at baseline. Clonal diversity was possibly underestimated, and white British individuals and females predominated among donors. Vaccination with two AZD1222 doses was followed by a rise in Spike-specific TCR breadth and depth. All repertoire sampling was performed exclusively after the peak T cell response.

V lost 4 bases, J lost 0 bases, and 5 bases stayed unmatched. CDR1 and CDR2 (germline): SGHNT, YYREEE (reference sequence). CDR3 size: 18 residues. The data were produced by immunoSEQ multiplex PCR, yet TCRdb's version contains in-frame clones alone and is incomplete. The data contain around 180,000 clones, roughly 92% of them seen just once; the ten biggest clones take up over 9.5%. The clonotype was recovered from an adult in good health. The chain uses TRBV5-4 and TRBJ2-1; 15 nucleotides agree with TRBD2. The sample consisted of peripheral blood, taken on day 0 of AZD1222 vaccination. The CDR3 sequence is CASSGGTSGRFSYNEQFF. The DNA for the CDR3 is TGTGCCAGCAGCGGCGGGACTAGCGGGAGGTTCTCCTACAATGAGCAGTTCTTC.